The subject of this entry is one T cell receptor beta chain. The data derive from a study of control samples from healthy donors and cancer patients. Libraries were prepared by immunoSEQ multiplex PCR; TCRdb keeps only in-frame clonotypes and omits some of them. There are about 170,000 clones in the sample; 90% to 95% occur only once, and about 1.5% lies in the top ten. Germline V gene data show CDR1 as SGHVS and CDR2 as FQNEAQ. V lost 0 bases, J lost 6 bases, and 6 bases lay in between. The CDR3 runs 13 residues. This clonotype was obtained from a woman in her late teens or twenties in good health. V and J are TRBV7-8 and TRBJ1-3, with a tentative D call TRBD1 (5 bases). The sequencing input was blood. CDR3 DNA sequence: TGTGCCAGCAGCTTAGCGGGGGTAAACACCATATATTTT. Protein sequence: CASSLAGVNTIYF.